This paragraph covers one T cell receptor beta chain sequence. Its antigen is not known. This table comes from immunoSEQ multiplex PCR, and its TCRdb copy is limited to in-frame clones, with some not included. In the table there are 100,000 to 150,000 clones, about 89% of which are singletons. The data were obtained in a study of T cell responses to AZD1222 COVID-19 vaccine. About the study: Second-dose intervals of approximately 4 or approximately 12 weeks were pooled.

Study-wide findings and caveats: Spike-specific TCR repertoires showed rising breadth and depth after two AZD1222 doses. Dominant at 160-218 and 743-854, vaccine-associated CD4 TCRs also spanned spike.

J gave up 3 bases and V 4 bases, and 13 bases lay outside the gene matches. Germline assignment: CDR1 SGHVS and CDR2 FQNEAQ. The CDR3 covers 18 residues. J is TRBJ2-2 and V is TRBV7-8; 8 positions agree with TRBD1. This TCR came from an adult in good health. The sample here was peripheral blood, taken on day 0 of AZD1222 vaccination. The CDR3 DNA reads TGTGCCAGCAGCTCAAATTTGGCAGGGGGCCTATACACCGGGGAGCTGTTTTTT. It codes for CASSSNLAGGLYTGELFF. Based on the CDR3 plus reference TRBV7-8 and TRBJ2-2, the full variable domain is GAGVSQSPRYKVAKRGQDVALRCDPISGHVSLFWYQQALGQGPEFLTYFQNEAQLDKSGLPSDRFFAERPEGSVSTLKIQRTQQEDSAVYLCASSSNLAGGLYTGELFFGEGSRLTVL.